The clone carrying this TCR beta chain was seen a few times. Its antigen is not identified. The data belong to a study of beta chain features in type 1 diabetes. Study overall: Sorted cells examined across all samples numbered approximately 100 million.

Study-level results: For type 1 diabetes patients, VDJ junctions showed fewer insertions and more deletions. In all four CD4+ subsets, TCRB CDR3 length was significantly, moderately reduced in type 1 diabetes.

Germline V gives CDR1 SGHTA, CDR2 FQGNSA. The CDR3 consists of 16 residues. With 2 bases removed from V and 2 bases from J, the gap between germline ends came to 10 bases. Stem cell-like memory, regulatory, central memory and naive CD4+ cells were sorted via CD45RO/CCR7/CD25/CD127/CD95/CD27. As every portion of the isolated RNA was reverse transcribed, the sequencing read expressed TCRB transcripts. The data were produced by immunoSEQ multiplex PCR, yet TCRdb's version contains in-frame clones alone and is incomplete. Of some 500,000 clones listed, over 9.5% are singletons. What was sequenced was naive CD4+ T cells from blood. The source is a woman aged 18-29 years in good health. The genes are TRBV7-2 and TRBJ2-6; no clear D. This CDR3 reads CASSLSVGPGANVLTF. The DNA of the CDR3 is TGTGCCAGCAGCTTATCTGTCGGCCCTGGGGCCAACGTCCTGACTTTC.